This TCR beta chain was observed in a study of blood T cells in healthy people across ages. Study results and caveats: Aged donors had fewer naive CD4+ cells and lower diversity than long-lived donors.

PCR was performed a second time for about 7 to 12 cycles using a sample-barcoded 5' primer and a J-beta primer mix. TCRdb analysed the 5' RACE reads with MiXCR anew, one entry per CDR3 protein. The sample contains hundreds of thousands of distinct CDR3 sequences, about 30% of which appear only once. This clonotype was observed at least ten times. Its antigen is as yet unknown. This TCR derives from an elderly woman in good health. Sequencing input: blood.

The CDR3 region has the DNA TGTGCCAGCAGTTCGGGACATCGGTCCTACGAGCAGTACTTC. Its translation: CASSSGHRSYEQYF. The genes are TRBV6-5 and TRBJ2-7; D perhaps matches TRBD1 (6 bases). The CDR3 loop spans 14 amino acids. CDR1 and CDR2 (germline): MNHEY, SVGAGI. V was shortened by 4 bases and J by 1 base, with 11 bases between the two germline ends.